Included here is one T cell receptor (beta chain) sequence, with context. What it binds is unknown. Those patients picked for sequencing had displayed CD8+CD57+ cell expansion on flow cytometry. The source of the sample is a study of CD8+CD57+ T cells in acquired aplastic anemia. Looking at the study overall: On average, sorted CD4+ and CD8+ cells gave 3 to 4 ug of DNA. Overall study findings and caveats: Patients and controls turned out to have some 30 CD8+ CDR3 sequences in common.

TCR beta VDJ and CDR3 were profiled, and genomic DNA was the template. In TCRdb, the reads were re-called with MiXCR into one record per CDR3 protein. Here the sample spans 100,000 to 150,000 distinct CDR3 sequences, about 40% being singletons. Germline V gene data show CDR1 as SGHKS and CDR2 as YYEKEE (reference sequence). The CDR3 loop spans 16 amino acids. Trimming took 2 bases from V and 4 from J, leaving 16 bases between them. The origin of this receptor is a human donor with aplastic anemia. Source material: sorted CD4+, CD8+, or CD8+CD57+ T cells (not recorded which) from PBMCs. The rearrangement uses TRBV5-5 and TRBJ1-5, with D maybe TRBD1 (6 bases). CDR3 DNA: TGTGCCAGCAGCTTCGACTCCGGGACAAGAAATCAGCCCCAGCATTTT. This codes for CASSFDSGTRNQPQHF.